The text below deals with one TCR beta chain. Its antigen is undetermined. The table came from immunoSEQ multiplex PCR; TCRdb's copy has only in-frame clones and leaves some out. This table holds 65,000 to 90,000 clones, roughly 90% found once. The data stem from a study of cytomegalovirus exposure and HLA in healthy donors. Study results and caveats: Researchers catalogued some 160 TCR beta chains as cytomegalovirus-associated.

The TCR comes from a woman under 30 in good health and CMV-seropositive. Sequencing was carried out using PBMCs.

CDR3 residues: CASSLGGVGGNYGYTF. As DNA, the CDR3 is TGTGCCAGCAGCTTGGGAGGTGTAGGGGGTAACTATGGCTACACCTTC. The V and J genes are TRBV5-6 and TRBJ1-2; possibly TRBD1 for D (6 bases). Per germline, CDR1 SGHDT and CDR2 YYEEEE. The CDR3 is 16 residues long. With 0 bases removed from V and 1 base from J, the gap between germline ends came to 13 bases.